These 28 T cell receptor beta chains originate from one sample sequenced in a study of T cell responses to AZD1222 COVID-19 vaccine. Assay: immunoSEQ multiplex PCR; the TCRdb copy retains only in-frame clones and omits some. The profile shows 250,000 to 300,000 clones, approximately 94% of them singletons. Sample: peripheral blood, taken 28 days after the second AZD1222 dose. The receptors stem from an adult who received the AZD1222 COVID-19 vaccine.

V gene TRBV6-1 combines with J gene TRBJ1-1; D ambiguous. From germline, CDR1 is MNHNS and CDR2 SASEGT. With 2 bases removed from V and 3 bases from J, the gap between germline ends came to 10 bases. CDR3 size: 14 residues. CDR3 loop: CASSETGSDTEAFF. The CDR3 DNA reads as TGTGCCAGCAGTGAAACGGGGTCAGACACTGAAGCTTTCTTT.

The J gene is TRBJ1-1, the V gene TRBV7-9; D is perhaps TRBD1 (5 bases). Trimming left V 7 bases short and J 2 bases short, with 11 bases between. Germline CDR1 SEHNR, CDR2 FQNEAQ (reference sequence). The CDR3 length is 13 residues. CDR3 protein: CASTPGPNTEAFF. CDR3 DNA: TGTGCCAGCACGCCGGGACCCAACACTGAAGCTTTCTTT.

The V gene is TRBV5-1, the J gene TRBJ2-3; a possible D gene is TRBD2 (5 bases). The CDR3 extends over 16 amino acids. CDR1 SGHRS and CDR2 YFSETQ come from the germline V gene. The V and J ends lost 4 bases and 0 bases respectively, with 15 bases between them. The CDR3 nucleotides are TGCGCCAGCAGCCCCCATTCTAGGACTAGCACAGATACGCAGTATTTT. Its translation is CASSPHSRTSTDTQYF.

This CDR3 is CASSVGQGAGYGYTF. The CDR3 nucleotides read TGTGCCAGCAGCGTAGGGCAGGGGGCGGGGTATGGCTACACCTTC. This sequence joins TRBV9 and TRBJ1-2, with 8 bases fitting TRBD1. With 0 bases clipped from V and 5 bases from J, the junction kept 6 bases outside the gene matches. The CDR3 covers 15 residues. CDR1 and CDR2 (germline): SGDLS, YYNGEE.

Points on this clone: At the DNA level, this CDR3 is encoded by other sequences in the same sample as well. This chain joins TRBV12-3 or TRBV12-4 and TRBJ1-1; no clear D gene. The CDR3 length is 13 residues. The V end was cut by 2 bases, the J end by 0 bases, with 4 bases between. CDR3 DNA sequence: TGTGCCAGCAGTTTACGGGTGAACACTGAAGCTTTCTTT. Translated: CASSLRVNTEAFF.

The chain carries TRBV7-2 and TRBJ1-1, with 7 bases identical to TRBD1. Trimming at V came to 5 bases and at J to 7 bases, leaving 7 bases not matched to a gene. Germline V gives CDR1 SGHTA, CDR2 FQGNSA. This CDR3 has 13 residues. CDR3 residues: CASSTLTGLEAFF. The CDR3 DNA sequence: TGTGCCAGCAGCACCCTGACAGGGCTTGAAGCTTTCTTT.

The chain joins TRBV18 to TRBJ2-7, with D unclear. The germline V and J ends were trimmed by 1 base and 6 bases, with 4 bases remaining between them. This CDR3 region has 11 residues. The germline CDR1 and CDR2 sequences are KGHSH and LQKENI. DNA for the CDR3: TGTGCCAGCTCACCACGAGGCGAGCAGTACTTC. Translated: CASSPRGEQYF.

This clone has only one observation. The V and J genes are TRBV27 and TRBJ2-3; TRBD2 is a possible D gene (6 bases). Looked up from germline, CDR1 is MNHEY and CDR2 is SMNVEV (reference sequence). Trimming shortened V by 6 bases and J by 7 bases, and 14 bases separated the two germline ends. The CDR3 is 13 residues long. The CDR3 sequence: CASREGSGYTQYF. The DNA of the CDR3 is TGTGCCAGCAGAGAGGGGAGCGGGTATACGCAGTATTTT.

This sequence joins TRBV23-1 and TRBJ1-5; 8 bases line up with TRBD1. TRBV23-1 counts as an open reading frame of uncertain function. The CDR3 runs to 15 residues. V was pared by 5 bases and J by 4 bases, with 7 bases of the junction left unmatched. In DNA form, the CDR3 reads TGCGCCAGCAGTATACAGGGGGTTGGTAATCAGCCCCAGCATTTT. Translation gives CASSIQGVGNQPQHF.

The chain combines TRBV20-1 with TRBJ2-5; the D gene could be TRBD1 or TRBD2 (5 bases each). The CDR3 length is 13 residues. The germline gives CDR1 DFQATT, CDR2 SNEGSKA (reference sequence). Trimming took off 3 bases at V and 5 bases at J, with 13 bases between the two ends. The CDR3, as DNA: TGCAGTGCTAGTTCAGGGAGTTTGGAGACCCAGTACTTC. It encodes CSASSGSLETQYF.

The V gene is TRBV7-9, the J gene TRBJ2-3, with 9 bases fitting TRBD1. This CDR3 is 14 amino acids long. Trimming at V came to 6 bases and at J to 6 bases, leaving 7 bases not matched to a gene. CDR1 and CDR2 (germline): SEHNR, FQNEAQ (reference sequence). For the CDR3, the DNA is TGTGCCAGCAGGCCCGGGACAGGGAGGGATACGCAGTATTTT. It translates to CASRPGTGRDTQYF. The entire variable domain, with the rest obtained from reference TRBV7-9 and TRBJ2-3, is as follows: DTGVSQNPRHKITKRGQNVTFRCDPISEHNRLYWYRQTLGQGPEFLTYFQNEAQLEKSRLLSDRFSAERPKGSFSTLEIQRTEQGDSAMYLCASRPGTGRDTQYFGPGTRLTVL.

The rearrangement uses TRBV11-1 and TRBJ1-1, with D possibly being TRBD1 (6 bases). There are 12 residues in the CDR3. V gave up 5 bases and J gave up 7 bases, with 11 bases separating them. Germline lookup yields CDR1 SGHAT and CDR2 FQDESV (reference sequence). The CDR3 loop is CASSQDRLEAFF. The CDR3 nucleotides read TGTGCCAGCAGCCAGGACAGACTTGAAGCTTTCTTT.

The genes are TRBV5-1 and TRBJ2-3, with a possible D match to TRBD2 (6 bases). Germline CDR1 and CDR2: SGHRS and YFSETQ. This CDR3 is 14 amino acids long. Trimming took off 4 bases at V and 0 bases at J, with 9 bases between the two ends. CDR3 sequence reads: CASSVGGSTDTQYF. The DNA of the CDR3 is TGCGCCAGCAGCGTGGGGGGTAGCACAGATACGCAGTATTTT.

The chain is built from TRBV6-5 and TRBJ1-1; no clear D gene. The CDR3 length is 13 residues. From germline, CDR1 is MNHEY and CDR2 SVGAGI. With 6 bases removed from V and 5 bases from J, the gap between germline ends came to 13 bases. CDR3 nucleotides: TGTGCCAGCAGGCCTTTCGGGCCGACTGAAGCTTTCTTT. The encoded protein is CASRPFGPTEAFF.

The chain is built from TRBV6-5 and TRBJ1-1; 7 nucleotides align to TRBD1. V was pared by 5 bases and J by 7 bases, with 10 bases of the junction left unmatched. The CDR3 is 14 amino acids. From germline, CDR1 is MNHEY and CDR2 SVGAGI. CDR3 coding DNA: TGTGCCAGCAGTACGACAGGGAGGGTGGTTGAAGCTTTCTTT. Translation: CASSTTGRVVEAFF.

V usage is TRBV3-1 (or the pseudogene TRBV3-2) and J usage is TRBJ1-2, with TRBD1 matching over 8 bases. Germline V gene sequence: CDR1 LGHDT, CDR2 YNNKEL (reference sequence). CDR3 length: 15 residues. The J segment lost 3 bases and the V segment lost 1 base, leaving 4 bases of the junction unmatched. This CDR3 is CASSQVVQGDYGYTF. The CDR3 nucleotides read TGTGCCAGCAGCCAAGTTGTACAGGGGGACTATGGCTACACCTTC.

This chain connects TRBV5-1 to TRBJ1-4; D is uncertain. The CDR3 is made up of 13 amino acids. The germline V gene encodes CDR1 SGHRS and CDR2 YFSETQ. V lost 0 bases and J 7 bases, leaving 7 bases between the germline ends. This CDR3 is CASSLEMREKLFF. The DNA of the CDR3 is TGCGCCAGCAGCTTGGAGATGCGTGAAAAACTGTTTTTT.

CDR3 DNA sequence: TGTGCCAGCAGTTTATGGACTAGCGCCAAGGATGAGCAGTTCTTC. Protein product: CASSLWTSAKDEQFF. The genes are TRBV27 and TRBJ2-1, with TRBD2 identical over 9 bases. The CDR3 sequence is 15 residues long. Per germline, CDR1 MNHEY and CDR2 SMNVEV (reference sequence). The ends lost 1 base at V and 8 bases at J; junction bases unmatched: 6.

The V call is TRBV5-4, the J call TRBJ1-4, with 8 bases matching TRBD1. Germline V gene lookup returns CDR1 SGHNT and CDR2 YYREEE (reference sequence). The CDR3 contains 14 residues. Trimming at V came to 4 bases and at J to 3 bases, leaving 2 bases not matched to a gene. CDR3 protein: CASSQGQANEKLFF. The CDR3 nucleotides read TGTGCCAGCAGCCAGGGACAGGCTAATGAAAAACTGTTTTTT.

The genes are TRBV5-1 and TRBJ1-1; D gene unclear. Germline V gives CDR1 SGHRS, CDR2 YFSETQ. V shed 0 bases and J shed 0 bases, with 9 bases lying between them. The CDR3 runs to 15 residues. This CDR3 reads CASSLGSGVNTEAFF. CDR3 coding DNA: TGCGCCAGCAGCTTGGGCTCAGGAGTGAACACTGAAGCTTTCTTT.

The rearrangement joins TRBV6-5 to TRBJ1-2; possible D gene TRBD1, 5 bases. The CDR3 runs 14 residues. The germline V gene has CDR1 MNHEY and CDR2 SVGAGI. Deletions cut 6 bases from V and 4 bases from J, with 15 bases between. CDR3 loop: CASRADKVAYGYTF. The CDR3 coding sequence is TGTGCCAGCAGAGCGGACAAAGTAGCCTATGGCTACACCTTC.

The gene calls are TRBV28 and TRBJ2-7; a possible D gene is TRBD1 (5 bases). V was clipped by 5 bases and J by 3 bases, with 17 bases between them. Per the germline V gene, CDR1 is MDHEN and CDR2 is SYDVKM. The length of the CDR3 is 15 residues. CDR3 in DNA: TGTGCCAGCAGTCCACCTGGGGCAGGGTTCTACGAGCAGTACTTC. It translates to CASSPPGAGFYEQYF.

The chain employs TRBV7-2 and TRBJ2-5; TRBD1 matches at 7 bases. After removal of 3 bases from V and 2 bases from J, the junction contained 3 bases not matched to a gene. This CDR3 region has 14 residues. CDR1 is SGHTA and CDR2 is FQGNSA in the germline V gene. The DNA of the CDR3 is TGTGCCAGCAGCTTGGACAGGTGGCAAGAGACCCAGTACTTC. This gives the protein CASSLDRWQETQYF.

CDR3 region: CASCTGGAGYGYTF. The CDR3 DNA follows: TGTGCCAGCTGCACAGGGGGCGCGGGCTATGGCTACACCTTC. The rearrangement uses TRBV2 and TRBJ1-2; TRBD1 matches at 9 bases. Looked up from germline, CDR1 is SNHLY and CDR2 is FYNNEI. The CDR3 extends over 14 amino acids. Losses at the gene ends were 8 bases for V and 4 bases for J; bases not matched to a gene: 8.

The chain has TRBV5-1 and TRBJ1-3; the D gene is possibly TRBD1 (5 bases). Looked up from germline, CDR1 is SGHRS and CDR2 is YFSETQ. The CDR3 consists of 15 residues. Between the trimmed V and J ends, which lost 3 bases and 1 base, there was a span of 11 bases. The CDR3 DNA is TGCGCCAGCAGCTCGACGGGGGAATCTGGAAACACCATATATTTT. Amino acid sequence: CASSSTGESGNTIYF. Full variable domain (remainder filled in from reference TRBV5-1 and TRBJ1-3): KAGVTQTPRYLIKTRGQQVTLSCSPISGHRSVSWYQQTPGQGLQFLFEYFSETQRNKGNFPGRFSGRQFSNSRSEMNVSTLELGDSALYLCASSSTGESGNTIYFGEGSWLTVV.

The CDR3 loop reads CASTLFGPGGAVGGYTF. CDR3 bases: TGTGCCAGCACCCTTTTCGGACCAGGGGGCGCGGTTGGTGGCTACACCTTC. The chain joins TRBV28 to TRBJ1-2, with 8 bases that match TRBD1. The CDR3 sequence is 17 residues long. The germline V gene has CDR1 MDHEN and CDR2 SYDVKM. Losses at the gene ends were 7 bases for V and 7 bases for J; bases not matched to a gene: 20.

Details on this clone: This sample includes further DNA sequences coding for the same CDR3. The rearrangement joins TRBV5-1 to TRBJ1-5; 9 bases fit TRBD1. Germline V gene sequence: CDR1 SGHRS, CDR2 YFSETQ. The CDR3 spans 15 residues. The junction had 5 bases not matched to a gene; V was cut back by 3 bases and J by 4 bases. CDR3 in amino acids: CASSSDGQGNQPQHF. DNA for the CDR3: TGCGCCAGCAGCTCGGATGGACAGGGGAATCAGCCCCAGCATTTT.

J is TRBJ2-2 and V is TRBV5-1; D is perhaps TRBD1 or TRBD2 (5 bases each). Trimming cost V 4 bases and J 5 bases, with 15 bases left between them. The CDR3 totals 15 residues. Germline loops: CDR1 SGHRS, CDR2 YFSETQ. CDR3 DNA: TGCGCCAGCAGCCACGGGACCCCAGGGACCGGGGAGCTGTTTTTT. This translates into CASSHGTPGTGELFF.